A single sample is the source of the 17 T cell receptor beta chains below, sequenced in a study of T cells expressing NK-cell markers. No DNA is given; TCRdb re-called the 5' RACE reads and lists each CDR3 protein once. The sample totals some 390,000 distinct CDR3 sequences. The material sequenced was blood T cells: a sorted CD56 or NKG2C T cell subset, CD4+ or CD8+ T cells, or bulk PBMC T cells (not recorded which). These TCRs come from a woman aged 50 to 60 in good health.

This rearrangement joins TRBV14 to TRBJ2-5; TCRdb returns TRBD1, unconfirmable since there is no DNA. The CDR3 runs to 14 residues. Germline assignment: CDR1 SGHDN and CDR2 FVKESK. The chain's CDR3 is CASSQEYREETQYF.

This chain joins TRBV7-8 and TRBJ1-1. The CDR3 consists of 14 residues. Germline V CDR1 and CDR2: SGHVS, FQNEAQ. CDR3 residues: CASTDGHLNTEAFF.

The chain links TRBV12-3 or TRBV12-4 to TRBJ2-1; TCRdb gives TRBD1 as the D gene, but with no DNA this cannot be confirmed. CDR3 length: 13 residues. The CDR3 is CASDRDALNEQFF.

The rearrangement uses TRBV12-3 or TRBV12-4 and TRBJ2-1; the D call from TCRdb, TRBD2, cannot be confirmed without DNA. The CDR3 is 14 amino acids. The CDR3 spells CASSSLAGVNEQFF.

The chain links TRBV9 to TRBJ2-4. The germline V gene has CDR1 SGDLS and CDR2 YYNGEE. CDR3 size: 14 residues. The CDR3 sequence is CASSVDQSTNIQYF. The entire variable domain, with the rest obtained from reference TRBV9 and TRBJ2-4, is as follows: DSGVTQTPKHLITATGQRVTLRCSPRSGDLSVYWYQQSLDQGLQFLIQYYNGEERAKGNILERFSAQQFPDLHSELNLSSLELGDSALYFCASSVDQSTNIQYFGAGTRLSVL.

The chain couples TRBV4-1 to TRBJ2-7; TCRdb reports TRBD1, a call that lacks DNA to check it against. Germline V lookup: CDR1 MGHRA, CDR2 YSYEKL. This CDR3 comprises 15 residues. The chain's CDR3 is CASSRPGQGENEQYF.

The chain combines TRBV29-1 with TRBJ2-2; TCRdb's D call, TRBD1, is unchecked because there is no DNA. This CDR3 has 15 residues. Germline-derived CDR1 and CDR2 are SQVTM and ANQGSEA. The CDR3 reads CSVDPGTGRTGELFF.

The chain uses TRBV7-9 and TRBJ2-5; TCRdb's assignment of TRBD1 cannot be checked, as there is no DNA. Germline assignment: CDR1 SEHNR and CDR2 FQNEAQ (reference sequence). The CDR3 consists of 13 residues. CDR3: CASSLDRGGTQYF.

V gene TRBV5-6 combines with J gene TRBJ2-7; TCRdb proposes TRBD2, but this gene call is untestable without DNA. Germline lookup yields CDR1 SGHDT and CDR2 YYEEEE. CDR3 length: 15 amino acids. The CDR3 sequence: CASSPSSGRSEEQYF.

V gene TRBV5-1 combines with J gene TRBJ1-1. Germline V gene sequence: CDR1 SGHRS, CDR2 YFSETQ. The CDR3 has 15 residues. Here the CDR3 reads CASSLGSTRTDEAFF.

This chain uses TRBV4-1 with TRBJ1-2; TCRdb reports TRBD1, a call that lacks DNA to check it against. Germline V gene lookup returns CDR1 MGHRA and CDR2 YSYEKL. The CDR3 totals 14 residues. CDR3 region: CASSQRAGRYGYTF.

V gene TRBV23-1 combines with J gene TRBJ2-3; with no DNA, the TCRdb D assignment of TRBD1 cannot be verified. TRBV23-1 is identified as an open reading frame with a role that is uncertain. This CDR3 has 12 residues. The chain's CDR3 is CAPKGRGHTQYF.

This chain connects TRBV20-1 to TRBJ1-1; without DNA, the TCRdb call of TRBD1 cannot be checked. Germline CDR1 is DFQATT and CDR2 is SNEGSKA (reference sequence). This CDR3 has 13 residues. The CDR3 protein is CSAREGQTLEAFF.

The chain employs TRBV15 and TRBJ2-6. Per germline, CDR1 LNHNV and CDR2 YYDKDF (reference sequence). The CDR3 contains 15 residues. This CDR3 reads CATSDGKSGANVLTF.

V gene TRBV7-8 combines with J gene TRBJ2-1; TCRdb's D call, TRBD2, is unchecked because there is no DNA. CDR1 and CDR2 from the germline V gene are SGHVS and FQNEAQ. This CDR3 comprises 15 residues. CDR3 in amino acids: CASSLLEGRADEQFF. The entire variable domain, with the rest obtained from reference TRBV7-8 and TRBJ2-1, is as follows: GAGVSQSPRYKVAKRGQDVALRCDPISGHVSLFWYQQALGQGPEFLTYFQNEAQLDKSGLPSDRFFAERPEGSVSTLKIQRTQQEDSAVYLCASSLLEGRADEQFFGPGTRLTVL.

The rearrangement uses TRBV29-1 and TRBJ2-1; the D call from TCRdb, TRBD2, cannot be confirmed without DNA. The CDR3 extends over 15 amino acids. The germline CDR1 and CDR2 sequences are SQVTM and ANQGSEA. The CDR3 is CSVEWRGILRNEQFF.

The CDR3 loop is CSAGQGRTEAFF. The J gene is TRBJ1-1, the V gene TRBV29-1; TCRdb proposes TRBD1, but this gene call is untestable without DNA. The CDR3 loop spans 12 amino acids. Germline V gives CDR1 SQVTM, CDR2 ANQGSEA.